The 10 T cell receptor beta chains in this list originate from one sample, sequenced in a study of CD8 T cells in Susac syndrome. RNA in amounts of roughly 0.45 to 1 ug was reverse transcribed with random hexamers. Each CDR3 protein gets one entry after TCRdb re-called the immunoSEQ multiplex PCR reads with MiXCR. The table records about 120,000 distinct CDR3 sequences, about nine tenths of them present only once. The sample consisted of CD4+ T cells from PBMCs. Receptors originate from a human donor in good health.

V usage is TRBV20-1 and J usage is TRBJ2-5; D gene ambiguous. Germline V CDR1 and CDR2: DFQATT, SNEGSKA (reference sequence). Trimming left V 2 bases short and J 4 bases short, with 17 bases between. The CDR3 is 15 amino acids. The CDR3 region has the DNA TGCAGTGCTAGATCATCAGTTGGGCCGGGAGAGACCCAGTACTTC. Its translation is CSARSSVGPGETQYF.

The chain recombines TRBV5-6 with TRBJ2-7; D gene ambiguous. The germline V gene has CDR1 SGHDT and CDR2 YYEEEE. V was cut by 3 bases and J by 4 bases, with 17 bases left in between. The CDR3 is 15 residues long. The chain's CDR3 is CASSWVEASEYEQYF. The CDR3 DNA reads as TGTGCCAGCAGCTGGGTAGAGGCGAGTGAGTACGAGCAGTACTTC.

The CDR3: CASSLKTSGSLDEQFF. The CDR3 DNA sequence: TGTGCCAGCAGCTTGAAGACTAGCGGGAGCTTAGATGAGCAGTTCTTC. This chain uses TRBV5-4 with TRBJ2-1; TRBD2 matches at 12 bases. Germline CDR1 is SGHNT and CDR2 is YYREEE (reference sequence). J lost 8 bases, V lost 1 base, and 7 bases had no gene match. This CDR3 contains 16 residues.

The rearrangement joins TRBV20-1 to TRBJ2-1; TRBD2 aligns across 8 bases. The CDR3 spans 15 residues. Germline V gene data show CDR1 as DFQATT and CDR2 as SNEGSKA (reference sequence). V gave up 5 bases and J gave up 0 bases; unmatched junction bases: 6. The CDR3 spells CSAPELAASYNEQFF. Written as DNA, the CDR3 is TGCAGTGCTCCAGAACTAGCGGCCTCCTACAATGAGCAGTTCTTC.

This chain connects TRBV15 to TRBJ2-7; D may be TRBD1 (6 bases). V dropped 4 bases and J dropped 3 bases, with 13 bases sitting between them. The CDR3 is made up of 14 amino acids. CDR1 is LNHNV and CDR2 is YYDKDF in the germline V gene (reference sequence). CDR3 bases: TGTGCCACCAGCACCAGGGACAAGATCTACGAGCAGTACTTC. Protein sequence: CATSTRDKIYEQYF.

The chain is built from TRBV18 and TRBJ2-3; 10 bases are shared with TRBD2. Germline V gene data show CDR1 as KGHSH and CDR2 as LQKENI. CDR3 length: 14 residues. V lost 1 base and J lost 9; bases outside the gene matches: 4. CDR3 coding DNA: TGTGCCAGCTCACCACAGCTAGCGGGAGACACGCAGTATTTT. The encoded protein is CASSPQLAGDTQYF.

This chain connects TRBV20-1 to TRBJ2-4; D ambiguous. Germline loops: CDR1 DFQATT, CDR2 SNEGSKA (reference sequence). Between the trimmed V and J ends, which lost 0 bases and 0 bases, there was a span of 6 bases. The CDR3 totals 14 residues. The CDR3 DNA sequence: TGCAGTGCTAGAGAGTCAGGAGCCAAAAACATTCAGTACTTC. Translating gives CSARESGAKNIQYF.

This chain uses TRBV2 with TRBJ1-2; D not certain. V dropped 8 bases and J dropped 4 bases, with 11 bases sitting between them. The CDR3 consists of 12 residues. Germline CDR1 is SNHLY and CDR2 is FYNNEI. CDR3 amino acids: CASQGFSYGYTF. CDR3 nucleotide sequence: TGTGCCAGCCAAGGGTTTAGCTATGGCTACACCTTC.

J is TRBJ1-2 and V is TRBV7-2; D is perhaps TRBD1 (5 bases). The CDR3 contains 13 residues. V lost 5 bases to trimming and J lost 8 bases, with 15 bases between them. The germline gives CDR1 SGHTA, CDR2 FQGNSA. The CDR3 sequence is CASSPGTSGGYTF. The CDR3 bases are TGTGCCAGCAGCCCCGGGACTTCCGGAGGCTACACCTTC. The full variable domain, with the rest looked up from reference TRBV7-2 and TRBJ1-2, is GAGVSQSPSNKVTEKGKDVELRCDPISGHTALYWYRQSLGQGLEFLIYFQGNSAPDKSGLPSDRFSAERTGGSVSTLTIQRTQQEDSAVYLCASSPGTSGGYTFGSGTRLTVV.

The chain employs TRBV21-1 and TRBJ2-4; TRBD2 is the table's D call and was not checked against the DNA. TRBV21-1 is labeled a pseudogene. This CDR3 has 17 residues. CDR3 DNA: TGTGCCAGCAGAAGACTATTTTCTCCTGGAGCCAAAAACATTCAGTACTTC. Its protein is CASRRLFSPGAKNIQYF.